The clone carrying this T cell receptor beta chain was picked up many times. This sample was taken from a study of T cells of healthy individuals. MiXCR was run by TCRdb on the 5' RACE reads, yielding one entry per CDR3 protein. Of around 90,000 distinct CDR3 sequences in the sample, roughly 5% were seen once. The CDR3 is 16 amino acids. The source of this sequence is a female donor in good health. The chain combines TRBV21-1 with TRBJ2-1. TRBV21-1 is shown as a pseudogene. CDR3 in DNA: TGTGCCAGCAGCAAAGGGTGGGATAGCTCCTACAATGAGCAGTTCTTC. This translates into CASSKGWDSSYNEQFF.